This T cell receptor (beta chain) was recovered during a study of blood T cells in healthy people across ages (dated by TCRdb to the mid-2010s). Concerning the study at large: In model experiments, template switching captured about one uniquely barcoded TCR beta cDNA molecule for every two T cells. To track age-related changes in TCR beta repertoire diversity, the study relied on deep sequencing normalized with unique cDNA molecular identifiers. Donors of different ages were randomly distributed across sequencing lanes to avoid experimental bias. For two donors (one aged 18 to 30 and one aged 80 or older), the study analyzed two additional independent replicas of 1 million unique cDNA reads from the same blood draw. The donors were divided into four age groups: young (average around 16 years), middle-aged (under 40), aged (under 70) and long-lived (roughly 86). Results and caveats for the whole study, not just this receptor: Estimates of total diversity based on one million sequenced T cells were considered lower bounds and underestimates. As age increased, observed TCR beta diversity per million T cells dropped in a roughly linear way, and a significant reduction was already evident by age about 40. Bulk unsorted PBMC profiling prevented conclusive comparison of naive and antigen-experienced compartments. Compared with the aged group, more naive CD4+ T cells, fewer expanded clones and increased TCR diversity were shown by the long-lived group, suggesting age selection. Observed TCR beta diversity correlated strongly with the percentage of naive T cells measured by flow cytometry. Donor CMV infection status was unknown, potentially confounding age-related changes in expanded clonotypes.

The CDR3 covers 15 residues, taking in both the cysteine and the phenylalanine. CDR3 DNA only is kept here, 45 bases in frame from base 1. The germline V gene sets CDR1 to SGDLS and CDR2 to YYNGEE. Trimmed from V: 4 bases; trimmed from J: 4 bases; junction bases lacking a gene match: 2. The donors were roughly 40 Caucasian individuals from Russia, aged 6 to 90 years, who were systemically healthy. Roughly 9 milliliters of peripheral blood were drawn from each donor into EDTA-treated Vacutainer tubes. PBMCs were isolated by Ficoll-Paque density-gradient centrifugation, with at least 6 million obtained per sample. Trizol reagent was used to extract total RNA from the PBMCs, yielding at least 6 micrograms per sample. Naive CD45RAhigh/CD27high T cell percentages were measured by flow cytometry on a PBMC aliquot from every donor. The library was generated by 5' RACE. Sequenced using an Illumina HiSeq 2500. A second PCR of 7 to 11 cycles was performed with a sample-barcoded 5' primer and a J-beta primer mix. Each TCR beta cDNA molecule received a unique molecular identifier from a template-switch 5' adaptor carrying 12 random nucleotides. Each sample yielded at least 2.5 million CDR3-containing paired-end reads. The Mint cDNA synthesis kit, primed by a TRBC-specific oligonucleotide, was used to synthesize first-strand cDNA from all RNA. All cDNA was treated with uracil-DNA glycosylase and then went through a first 18-cycle PCR with the universal primers M1SS and BC2_uni_R. In the authors' own workflow: For normalization, 1 million high-quality reads were randomly selected from each sample, with every read carrying a distinct molecular identifier. Reads with shared molecular identifiers were discarded instead of being binned into consensus sequences. CDR3 identification, clonotype clustering and error correction used MiTCR with a Q25 quality threshold and the strictest error-elimination algorithm. A nonparametric unseen species model with Euler transformation was used to estimate a lower bound on total TCR beta diversity. TCRdb reran the public reads through fastp at Q25 and MiXCR, keeping productive beta chains. All rows with the same CDR3 protein become a single entry with the most common DNA and genes. TCRdb's processing, not the authors', yielded these V and J calls. A total of about 1.6 million distinct CDR3 sequences appear in this sample, 30% to 35% of them only once. Together, the top ten hold 10% to 12% of the sample.

This clonotype was found a few times. The clone's antigen remains unknown. No much larger clonotype is one base removed from it; base qualities were not supplied. The sequencing input was blood. The rearrangement joined TRBV9 to TRBJ2-5; 15 bases in the junction line up with TRBD2. The receptor's source is a woman between 25 and 40 years old in good health. The DNA reads as follows: TGTGCCAGCAGCCGGACTAGCGGGGGGGCAGAGACCCAGTACTTC. Its translation reads: CASSRTSGGAETQYF.